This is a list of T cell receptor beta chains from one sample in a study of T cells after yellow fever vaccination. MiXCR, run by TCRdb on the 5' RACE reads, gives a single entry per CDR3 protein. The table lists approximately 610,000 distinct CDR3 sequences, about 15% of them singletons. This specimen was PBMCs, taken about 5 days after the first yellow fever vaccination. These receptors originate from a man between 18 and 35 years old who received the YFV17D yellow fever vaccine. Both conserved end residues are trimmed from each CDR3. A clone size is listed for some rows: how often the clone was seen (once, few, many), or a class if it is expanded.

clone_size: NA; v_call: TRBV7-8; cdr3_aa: ASSSAEGGYQETQY
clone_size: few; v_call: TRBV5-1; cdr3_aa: ASSAGTLSTNEKLF
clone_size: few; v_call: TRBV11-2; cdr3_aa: ASSLSFPGGEQY
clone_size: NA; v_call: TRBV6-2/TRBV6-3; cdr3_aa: ASRRGWDNSPLH
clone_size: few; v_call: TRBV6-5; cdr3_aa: ASRTLNQPQH
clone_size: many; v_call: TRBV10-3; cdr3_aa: AISGTGGFEQY
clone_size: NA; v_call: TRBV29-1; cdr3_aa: SVVEGGVTEAF
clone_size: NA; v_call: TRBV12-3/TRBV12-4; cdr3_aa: ASTGLGGNTQY
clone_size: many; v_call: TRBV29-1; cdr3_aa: SVDSGAEDTQY
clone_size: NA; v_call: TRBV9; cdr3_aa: ASSVGTGRRDEQY
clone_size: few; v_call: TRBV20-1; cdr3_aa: SAFPATSPSPNYGYT
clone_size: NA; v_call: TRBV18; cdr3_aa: ASSPPRVLADTQY
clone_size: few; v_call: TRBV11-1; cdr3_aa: ASSLRQGDYNEQF
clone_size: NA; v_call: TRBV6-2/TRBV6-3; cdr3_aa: ASRLVQGNQPQH
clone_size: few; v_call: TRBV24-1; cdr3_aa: ATSDSPGRNSGANVLT
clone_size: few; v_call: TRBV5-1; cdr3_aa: ASRRNSNTGELF